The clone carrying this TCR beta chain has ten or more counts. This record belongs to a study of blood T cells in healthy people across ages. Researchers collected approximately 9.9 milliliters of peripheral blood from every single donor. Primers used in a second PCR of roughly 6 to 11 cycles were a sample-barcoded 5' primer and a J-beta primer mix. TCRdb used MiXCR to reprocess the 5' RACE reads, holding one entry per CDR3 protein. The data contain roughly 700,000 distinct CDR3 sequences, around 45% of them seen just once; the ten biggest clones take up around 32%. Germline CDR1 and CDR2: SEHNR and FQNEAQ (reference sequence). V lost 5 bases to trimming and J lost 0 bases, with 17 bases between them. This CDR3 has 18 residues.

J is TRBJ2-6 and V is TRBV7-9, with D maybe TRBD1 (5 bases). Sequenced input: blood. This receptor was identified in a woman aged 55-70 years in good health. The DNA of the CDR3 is TGTGCCAGCAGCCCCTATGGGGCCGTCAGCTCTGGGGCCAACGTCCTGACTTTC. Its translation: CASSPYGAVSSGANVLTF. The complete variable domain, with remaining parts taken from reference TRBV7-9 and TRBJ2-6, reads DTGVSQNPRHKITKRGQNVTFRCDPISEHNRLYWYRQTLGQGPEFLTYFQNEAQLEKSRLLSDRFSAERPKGSFSTLEIQRTEQGDSAMYLCASSPYGAVSSGANVLTFGAGSRLTVL.